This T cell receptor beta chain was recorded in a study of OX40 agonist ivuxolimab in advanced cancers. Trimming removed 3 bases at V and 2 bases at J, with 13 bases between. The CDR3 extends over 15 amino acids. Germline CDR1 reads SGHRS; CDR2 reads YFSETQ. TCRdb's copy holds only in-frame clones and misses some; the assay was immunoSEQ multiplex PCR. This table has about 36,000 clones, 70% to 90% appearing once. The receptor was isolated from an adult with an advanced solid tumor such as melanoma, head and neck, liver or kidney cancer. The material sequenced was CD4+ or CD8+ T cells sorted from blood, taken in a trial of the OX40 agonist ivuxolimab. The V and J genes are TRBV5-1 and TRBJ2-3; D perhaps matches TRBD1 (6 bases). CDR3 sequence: CASSYRDTFTDTQYF. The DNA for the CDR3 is TGCGCCAGCAGCTACCGGGACACCTTCACAGATACGCAGTATTTT.